This T cell receptor (beta chain) was captured by sequencing in a study of T cell responses to AZD1222 COVID-19 vaccine. Study outcomes and limitations: Sampling captured repertoires only after the peak T cell response. Donors were mostly white British, more females; clonal diversity possibly underestimated.

Profiling relied on immunoSEQ multiplex PCR, and the TCRdb table lists in-frame clones only, not all of them. The profile shows more than 100,000 clones, around 92% of them singletons. Note on this clone: Its antigen remains unidentified.

The CDR3 loop spans 17 amino acids. CDR1 SGHRS and CDR2 YFSETQ come from the germline V gene. The V gene end was trimmed by 4 bases and the J gene end by 4 bases; junction bases not matched to a gene: 6. The specimen comprised peripheral blood, sampled on day 0 of AZD1222 vaccination. The chain joins TRBV5-1 to TRBJ1-6; 12 bases are a match to TRBD1. The origin of this receptor is an adult in good health. The CDR3 protein is CASSGGTGGFYNSPLHF. The DNA for the CDR3 is TGCGCCAGCAGCGGGGGGACAGGGGGCTTTTATAATTCACCCCTCCACTTT. The variable domain in full, completed from reference TRBV5-1 and TRBJ1-6, reads KAGVTQTPRYLIKTRGQQVTLSCSPISGHRSVSWYQQTPGQGLQFLFEYFSETQRNKGNFPGRFSGRQFSNSRSEMNVSTLELGDSALYLCASSGGTGGFYNSPLHFGNGTRLTVT.